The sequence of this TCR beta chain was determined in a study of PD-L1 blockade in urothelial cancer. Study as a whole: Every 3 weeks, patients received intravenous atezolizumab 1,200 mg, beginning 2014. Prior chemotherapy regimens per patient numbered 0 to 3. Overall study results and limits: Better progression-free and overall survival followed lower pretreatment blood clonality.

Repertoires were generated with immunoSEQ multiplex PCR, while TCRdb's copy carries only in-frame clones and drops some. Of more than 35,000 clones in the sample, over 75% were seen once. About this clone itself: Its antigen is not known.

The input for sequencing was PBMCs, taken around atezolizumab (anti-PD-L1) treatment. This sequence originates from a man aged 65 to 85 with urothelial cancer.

The CDR3, as DNA: TGTGCCAGCAGCTTAGCCGGGACAGCCACTCTGGGGCAGTACTTC. Translation gives CASSLAGTATLGQYF. V is TRBV5-5 and J is TRBJ2-7, with 7 bases matching TRBD1. V dropped 2 bases and J dropped 9; count of bases not matched to a gene: 14. Germline V lookup: CDR1 SGHKS, CDR2 YYEKEE (reference sequence). This CDR3 comprises 15 residues.